This TCR beta chain was captured in a study of beta chain features in type 1 diabetes. CDR3 length: 15 residues. The V gene's germline CDR1 is SGHRS and CDR2 YFSETQ. The germline V and J ends were trimmed by 6 bases and 0 bases, with 14 bases remaining between them. Reverse transcription of all isolated RNA meant that expressed TCRB transcripts were sequenced. Profiled with immunoSEQ multiplex PCR; TCRdb holds only in-frame clones, not every one. The sample includes under 300,000 clones, 8% seen only once; the top ten take roughly 1%. By way of CD45RO/CCR7/CD25/CD127/CD95/CD27, the CD4+ regulatory, stem cell-like memory, central memory and naive cells were sorted. This clone was recorded a few times.

The J gene is TRBJ2-3, the V gene TRBV5-1; D uncertain. The sequencing sample was made of central memory CD4+ T cells from blood. This sequence originates from a woman between 18 and 30 years old in good health. CDR3 nucleotide sequence: TGCGCCAGCAACCTCCAAGCTCTTAGCACAGATACGCAGTATTTT. Translated: CASNLQALSTDTQYF.